Below are 28 T cell receptor beta chains sequenced from a single sample in a study of blood T cell repertoires in COVID-19. Here immunoSEQ multiplex PCR was the method, and the copy in TCRdb shows in-frame clones only, minus some. The sample shows 300,000 to 400,000 clones, 80% to 90% of them seen only once. The sequenced sample consisted of PBMCs or T cells enriched from blood (not recorded which). These receptors originate from a young man who had recovered from COVID-19.

V and J are TRBV5-1 and TRBJ1-3; D might be TRBD1 (5 bases). The length of the CDR3 is 15 residues. Trimming left V 0 bases short and J 0 bases short, with 7 bases between. The germline V gene has CDR1 SGHRS and CDR2 YFSETQ. The CDR3: CASSLGQTSGNTIYF. The DNA of the CDR3 is TGCGCCAGCAGCTTGGGACAGACCTCTGGAAACACCATATATTTT.

In this sample, this clone turned up a few times. The CDR3 loop is CASSIRTGLMNTEAFF. DNA for the CDR3: TGTGCCAGCAGCATCCGGACAGGGTTAATGAACACTGAAGCTTTCTTT. J is TRBJ1-1 and V is TRBV5-5; 8 nucleotides line up with TRBD1. Germline CDR1 and CDR2: SGHKS and YYEKEE (reference sequence). The CDR3 sequence is 16 residues long. With 4 bases clipped from V and 0 bases from J, the junction kept 8 bases outside the gene matches.

The sample holds a few counts of this clone. The chain has TRBV28 and TRBJ2-1, with TRBD2 as a possible D gene (5 bases). V lost 5 bases, J lost 7 bases, and 15 bases lay in between. The CDR3 consists of 14 residues. Per germline, CDR1 MDHEN and CDR2 SYDVKM. CDR3 protein: CASSRPASGNEQFF. CDR3 DNA sequence: TGTGCCAGCAGTCGCCCCGCCTCGGGGAATGAGCAGTTCTTC.

The CDR3 coding sequence is TGTGCCACCAGTCATGGACAGGGGAAAGATTATGGCTACACCTTC. Translation: CATSHGQGKDYGYTF. This chain links TRBV15 with TRBJ1-2; TRBD1 aligns across 9 bases. The V segment lost 6 bases and the J segment 5 bases; nucleotides outside the gene matches: 10. The CDR3 loop spans 15 amino acids. Germline V gene lookup returns CDR1 LNHNV and CDR2 YYDKDF (reference sequence).

V and J are TRBV18 and TRBJ2-7; 12 bases map to TRBD2. The ends lost 6 bases at V and 7 bases at J; junction bases unmatched: 7. The CDR3 consists of 14 residues. Germline lookup yields CDR1 KGHSH and CDR2 LQKENI. CDR3 protein: CASSTQTSGGEQYF. DNA of the CDR3: TGTGCCAGCTCCACACAGACTAGCGGGGGAGAGCAGTACTTC.

This sequence joins TRBV7-2 and TRBJ2-5; 10 nucleotides align to TRBD2. The CDR3 contains 17 residues. Looked up from germline, CDR1 is SGHTA and CDR2 is FQGNSA. The V and J ends lost 0 bases and 1 base, in that order; junction bases with no gene match: 5. The CDR3 DNA reads TGTGCCAGCAGCTTAGCGCTTCTAGCGGGGGTCCAAGAGACCCAGTACTTC. As protein: CASSLALLAGVQETQYF.

The chain recombines TRBV24-1 with TRBJ2-3; 11 nucleotides align to TRBD1. The ends lost 8 bases at V and 4 bases at J; junction bases unmatched: 4. This CDR3 contains 14 residues. CDR1 KGHDR and CDR2 SFDVKD come from the germline V gene. The CDR3 sequence is CATTGQGVSDTQYF. The CDR3 region has the DNA TGTGCCACCACGGGACAGGGGGTGTCAGATACGCAGTATTTT.

The rearrangement links TRBV25-1 to TRBJ1-5; 11 nucleotides line up with TRBD1. The V gene end was trimmed by 4 bases and the J gene end by 6 bases; junction bases not matched to a gene: 2. CDR3 length: 14 residues. CDR1 is MGHDK and CDR2 is SYGVNS in the germline V gene. CDR3 sequence reads: CASSAGQGVQPQHF. In DNA form, the CDR3 reads TGTGCCAGCAGTGCGGGACAGGGGGTTCAGCCCCAGCATTTT.

V gene TRBV19 combines with J gene TRBJ2-2; 11 nucleotides match TRBD2. The trim removed 5 bases at V and 4 bases at J, leaving 6 bases unmatched. The CDR3 has 16 residues. Germline-derived CDR1 and CDR2 are LNHDA and SQIVND (reference sequence). CDR3 bases: TGTGCCAGTAGTGCCGGGACTAGCGGACCCACCGGGGAGCTGTTTTTT. It translates to CASSAGTSGPTGELFF.

V gene TRBV7-6 combines with J gene TRBJ2-1, with a weak D call TRBD1 (6 bases). This CDR3 has 14 residues. Germline CDR1 SGHVS, CDR2 FNYEAQ. Trimming removed 5 bases from V and 7 bases from J, with 15 bases in between. CDR3 region: CASSATQGRNEQFF. For the CDR3, the DNA is TGTGCCAGCAGCGCCACACAGGGTCGGAATGAGCAGTTCTTC.

This chain links TRBV5-1 with TRBJ2-3; D not resolved. CDR3 length: 15 amino acids. CDR1 is SGHRS and CDR2 is YFSETQ in the germline V gene. V lost 0 bases to trimming and J lost 0 bases, with 8 bases between them. The CDR3 reads CASSLVWASTDTQYF. The CDR3 DNA is TGCGCCAGCAGCTTGGTGTGGGCTAGCACAGATACGCAGTATTTT. Variable domain in full (rest from reference TRBV5-1 and TRBJ2-3): KAGVTQTPRYLIKTRGQQVTLSCSPISGHRSVSWYQQTPGQGLQFLFEYFSETQRNKGNFPGRFSGRQFSNSRSEMNVSTLELGDSALYLCASSLVWASTDTQYFGPGTRLTVL.

The rearrangement uses TRBV6-5 and TRBJ2-1, with TRBD1 identical over 7 bases. The CDR3 has 14 residues. V lost 6 bases to trimming and J lost 9 bases; unmatched junction nucleotides: 11. Germline CDR1 and CDR2: MNHEY and SVGAGI. The CDR3 reads CASSPPRAGGEQFF. CDR3 in DNA: TGTGCCAGCAGCCCACCCCGAGCAGGGGGTGAGCAGTTCTTC.

The J gene is TRBJ2-2, the V gene TRBV28, with D hard to call. The CDR3 runs 11 residues. Germline CDR1 reads MDHEN; CDR2 reads SYDVKM. V was trimmed by 8 bases and J by 5 bases, leaving 6 bases between them. CDR3 bases: TGTGCCAGCTGGCGGACCGGGGAGCTGTTTTTT. Its translation is CASWRTGELFF. The full variable domain, in which reference TRBV28 and TRBJ2-2 provide the parts outside the CDR3, is DVKVTQSSRYLVKRTGEKVFLECVQDMDHENMFWYRQDPGLGLRLIYFSYDVKMKEKGDIPEGYSVSREKKERFSLILESASTNQTSMYLCASWRTGELFFGEGSRLTVL.

This rearrangement joins TRBV7-3 to TRBJ2-2; 10 nucleotides align to TRBD1. Per the germline V gene, CDR1 is SGHTA and CDR2 is FQGTGA. This CDR3 has 14 amino acids. Unmatched junction bases numbered 5, after V lost 6 bases and J lost 7 bases. This CDR3 reads CASSPGQGIGELFF. As DNA, the CDR3 is TGTGCCAGCAGTCCGGGACAGGGGATCGGGGAGCTGTTTTTT. The full variable domain, in which reference TRBV7-3 and TRBJ2-2 provide the parts outside the CDR3, is GAGVSQTPSNKVTEKGKYVELRCDPISGHTALYWYRQSLGQGPEFLIYFQGTGAADDSGLPNDRFFAVRPEGSVSTLKIQRTERGDSAVYLCASSPGQGIGELFFGEGSRLTVL.

As to this clone: Other DNA sequences in this sample translate to the same CDR3. The rearrangement uses TRBV27 and TRBJ2-7, with D possibly being TRBD2 (5 bases). CDR1 and CDR2 from the germline V gene are MNHEY and SMNVEV (reference sequence). This CDR3 contains 13 residues. Trimming shortened V by 11 bases and J by 1 base, and 15 bases separated the two germline ends. CDR3 coding DNA: TGTGCCTCTTCCTCGGGGAATTCCTACGAGCAGTACTTC. Translated: CASSSGNSYEQYF.

The V gene is TRBV12-3 or TRBV12-4, the J gene TRBJ1-2; 9 bases match TRBD1. V lost 3 bases, J lost 4 bases, and 0 bases stayed unmatched. This CDR3 comprises 13 residues. The CDR3 protein is CASSLTGGYGYTF. In DNA form, the CDR3 reads TGTGCCAGCAGTTTGACAGGGGGCTATGGCTACACCTTC.

V and J are TRBV7-9 and TRBJ2-5; 7 bases match TRBD1. Germline V gives CDR1 SEHNR, CDR2 FQNEAQ (reference sequence). This CDR3 contains 12 residues. The J segment lost 5 bases and the V segment lost 8 bases, leaving 5 bases of the junction unmatched. This chain's CDR3 is CASSGQRETQYF. The CDR3 DNA follows: TGTGCCAGCTCGGGACAGCGGGAGACCCAGTACTTC.

This chain connects TRBV6-2 or TRBV6-3 to TRBJ2-1; no clear D gene. CDR3 length equals 13 residues. Trimming stripped 0 bases from V and 8 bases from J, with 8 bases between. Germline V lookup: CDR1 MNHEY, CDR2 SVGEGT. The CDR3 DNA follows: TGTGCCAGCAGTTACTCGCCAGCGTATGAGCAGTTCTTC. Amino acids: CASSYSPAYEQFF.

CDR3 coding DNA: TGTGCCAGCAGCCCCCCACGGCAGGGGGGAACAGATACGCAGTATTTT. As protein: CASSPPRQGGTDTQYF. The V gene is TRBV5-4, the J gene TRBJ2-3, with D possibly TRBD1 on 7 matching bases. The CDR3 has 16 amino acids. CDR1 is SGHNT, CDR2 YYREEE, per germline (reference sequence). The V gene lost 4 bases and the J gene lost 3 bases, with 18 bases spanning the gap.

V usage is TRBV20-1 and J usage is TRBJ2-3; D gene uncertain. Deletions cut 5 bases from V and 6 bases from J, with 9 bases between. This CDR3 region has 11 residues. CDR1 and CDR2 from the germline V gene are DFQATT and SNEGSKA (reference sequence). The CDR3: CSADMWDTQYF. In DNA form, the CDR3 reads TGCAGTGCTGACATGTGGGATACGCAGTATTTT.

The gene calls are TRBV19 and TRBJ2-1; the D gene is possibly TRBD2 (5 bases). The V gene lost 3 bases and the J gene lost 9 bases, with 9 bases spanning the gap. Germline CDR1 and CDR2: LNHDA and SQIVND (reference sequence). This CDR3 spans 12 amino acids. For the CDR3, the DNA is TGTGCCAGTAGTATGAGGGCTGGTGAGCAGTTCTTC. Encoded protein: CASSMRAGEQFF.

A note on this clone: A junction boundary mismatches the germline segment, possibly from a read error. V is TRBV3-1 (or the pseudogene TRBV3-2) and J is TRBJ2-7, with D tentatively TRBD1 (5 bases). Germline-derived CDR1 and CDR2 are LGHDT and YNNKEL (reference sequence). The CDR3 runs to 15 residues. The CDR3 protein is CASSQASSGRTGASF. The CDR3 DNA reads TGTGCCAGCAGCCAGGCCTCCTCCGGTCGCACAGGTGCCAGCTTC.

The chain joins TRBV6-5 to TRBJ1-5; the D gene is possibly TRBD1 (6 bases). The germline V gene has CDR1 MNHEY and CDR2 SVGAGI. CDR3 length equals 12 residues. V was shortened by 8 bases and J by 6 bases, with 11 bases between the two germline ends. CDR3 bases: TGTGCCAGCGGGGGGGCCGGTCAGCCCCAGCATTTT. Amino acid sequence: CASGGAGQPQHF.

The chain employs TRBV28 and TRBJ2-3, with D maybe TRBD1 (5 bases). V was shortened by 4 bases and J by 6 bases, with 8 bases between the two germline ends. Germline loops: CDR1 MDHEN, CDR2 SYDVKM. CDR3 length equals 12 residues. In DNA form, the CDR3 reads TGTGCCAGCAGTTCAGGGTTGGATACGCAGTATTTT. This encodes CASSSGLDTQYF.

V and J are TRBV9 and TRBJ2-1; tentatively, D is TRBD1 (7 bases). Germline values: CDR1 SGDLS, CDR2 YYNGEE. V was cut by 4 bases and J by 4 bases, with 21 bases left in between. CDR3 length: 17 amino acids. The CDR3: CASSPTGGTVRYNEQFF. CDR3 nucleotides: TGTGCCAGCAGCCCAACTGGGGGGACAGTAAGGTACAATGAGCAGTTCTTC. Complete variable domain (other parts from reference TRBV9 and TRBJ2-1): DSGVTQTPKHLITATGQRVTLRCSPRSGDLSVYWYQQSLDQGLQFLIQYYNGEERAKGNILERFSAQQFPDLHSELNLSSLELGDSALYFCASSPTGGTVRYNEQFFGPGTRLTVL.

The chain carries TRBV2 and TRBJ1-1, with 7 bases that match TRBD1. CDR3 length: 12 residues. J gave up 8 bases and V 7 bases, and 7 bases lay outside the gene matches. CDR1 is SNHLY and CDR2 is FYNNEI in the germline V gene. CDR3 residues: CASMWGRGEAFF. DNA for the CDR3: TGTGCCAGCATGTGGGGCAGGGGGGAAGCTTTCTTT.

V gene TRBV7-9 combines with J gene TRBJ2-6; 12 nucleotides match TRBD2. Germline trimming cut 2 bases from V and 1 base from J; bases unmatched to any gene: 3. The germline V gene has CDR1 SEHNR and CDR2 FQNEAQ (reference sequence). The CDR3 is 18 residues long. The CDR3 nucleotides are TGTGCCAGCAGCTTACCCGGGACTAGCGGGTCTGGGGCCAACGTCCTGACTTTC. Its translation is CASSLPGTSGSGANVLTF. Supplemented by reference TRBV7-9 and TRBJ2-6, the full variable domain reads DTGVSQNPRHKITKRGQNVTFRCDPISEHNRLYWYRQTLGQGPEFLTYFQNEAQLEKSRLLSDRFSAERPKGSFSTLEIQRTEQGDSAMYLCASSLPGTSGSGANVLTFGAGSRLTVL.

This chain connects TRBV11-2 to TRBJ2-4; a weak D match, TRBD1 (5 bases). The CDR3 extends over 13 amino acids. V dropped 3 bases and J dropped 4 bases, with 7 bases sitting between them. CDR1 SGHAT and CDR2 FQNNGV come from the germline V gene. CDR3 DNA sequence: TGTGCCAGCAGCTTTGGACAAAAAAACATTCAGTACTTC. Amino acids: CASSFGQKNIQYF.